The 25 T cell receptor beta chains reported below all come from one sample, sequenced in a study of T cells in tuberculosis. Sample time point: new active TB diagnosis, blood taken before or within 7 days of starting treatment. The data were produced by immunoSEQ multiplex PCR, yet TCRdb's version contains in-frame clones alone and is incomplete. The sample consists of tens of thousands of clones, roughly 90% of them appearing once. The sample was PBMCs, taken at tuberculosis diagnosis. Every receptor here comes from an adult with tuberculosis.

The rearrangement joins TRBV11-2 to TRBJ2-2, with D tentatively TRBD1 (6 bases). There are 13 residues in the CDR3. The germline gives CDR1 SGHAT, CDR2 FQNNGV. Between the trimmed V and J ends, which lost 6 bases and 13 bases, there was a span of 18 bases. CDR3 residues: CASSGSRDIRLFF. CDR3 DNA: TGTGCCAGCAGTGGTTCGAGGGACATTAGGCTGTTTTTT.

J is TRBJ2-7 and V is TRBV7-2; 8 bases line up with TRBD2. Germline assignment: CDR1 SGHTA and CDR2 FQGNSA. CDR3 length: 14 residues. After removal of 5 bases from V and 6 bases from J, the junction contained 9 bases not matched to a gene. CDR3 DNA: TGTGCCAGCAGCCCCGGGACTAGTTTCAGCGAGCAGTACTTC. Translated, it gives CASSPGTSFSEQYF.

This clone came up once. The genes are TRBV5-3 and TRBJ1-3, with 9 bases aligning to TRBD1. TRBV5-3 is an ORF for which the function is uncertain. Trimming cost V 4 bases and J 7 bases; bases outside gene matches: 6. The CDR3 extends over 14 amino acids. The CDR3 sequence is CARSPGTGRNTIYF. In DNA, the CDR3 is TGTGCCAGAAGCCCCGGGACAGGGCGTAACACCATATATTTT.

This chain links TRBV28 with TRBJ1-3; D is unclear. The CDR3 sequence is 15 residues long. Germline CDR1 MDHEN, CDR2 SYDVKM. Trimming cost V 2 bases and J 0 bases, with 8 bases left between them. This CDR3 is CASSLDGDSGNTIYF. The CDR3 nucleotides read TGTGCCAGCAGTTTAGACGGAGACTCTGGAAACACCATATATTTT.

CDR3 nucleotide sequence: TGTGCCAGCAGCTCACTCGCCCTTTTTCGACAGGGCTCTAACTATGGCTACACCTTC. Amino acid sequence: CASSSLALFRQGSNYGYTF. The chain combines TRBV7-2 with TRBJ1-2, with 7 nucleotides matching TRBD1. After removal of 4 bases from V and 0 bases from J, the junction contained 17 bases not matched to a gene. The CDR3 has 19 amino acids. Per the germline V gene, CDR1 is SGHTA and CDR2 is FQGNSA.

This rearrangement joins TRBV11-2 to TRBJ2-3; no clear D. There are 13 residues in the CDR3. Germline CDR1 SGHAT, CDR2 FQNNGV. Trimming removed 4 bases at V and 3 bases at J, with 8 bases between. Written as DNA, the CDR3 is TGTGCCAGCAGCTCGGAGTGGACAGATACGCAGTATTTT. Protein sequence: CASSSEWTDTQYF. Together with reference TRBV11-2 and TRBJ2-3, the CDR3 gives the full variable domain: EAGVAQSPRYKIIEKRQSVAFWCNPISGHATLYWYQQILGQGPKLLIQFQNNGVVDDSQLPKDRFSAERLKGVDSTLKIQPAKLEDSAVYLCASSSEWTDTQYFGPGTRLTVL.

The V gene is TRBV7-5, the J gene TRBJ1-5; the table's D call of TRBD1 was not tested on the DNA. TRBV7-5 counts as a pseudogene. This CDR3 is built from 13 residues. CDR3 in DNA: TGTGTCAGAAGCTCACATAGCAATCAGCCCCAGCATTTT. This codes for CVRSSHSNQPQHF.

J is TRBJ1-1 and V is TRBV5-1, with 7 bases matching TRBD1. There are 14 residues in the CDR3. J was trimmed by 1 base and V by 4 bases; bases with no gene match: 4. The germline V gene has CDR1 SGHRS and CDR2 YFSETQ. This chain's CDR3 is CASSVGTANTEAFF. CDR3 sequence (DNA): TGCGCCAGCAGCGTCGGGACAGCGAACACTGAAGCTTTCTTT. The full variable domain, completed using reference TRBV5-1 and TRBJ1-1, is KAGVTQTPRYLIKTRGQQVTLSCSPISGHRSVSWYQQTPGQGLQFLFEYFSETQRNKGNFPGRFSGRQFSNSRSEMNVSTLELGDSALYLCASSVGTANTEAFFGQGTRLTVV.

The chain is built from TRBV2 and TRBJ1-1, with D perhaps matching TRBD1 (6 bases). V was clipped by 2 bases and J by 8 bases, with 21 bases between them. There are 16 residues in the CDR3. From germline, CDR1 is SNHLY and CDR2 FYNNEI. The CDR3: CASSERPGGPAGEAFF. CDR3 DNA sequence: TGTGCCAGCAGTGAACGCCCGGGGGGGCCGGCCGGCGAAGCTTTCTTT.

The chain has TRBV6-5 and TRBJ2-1, with TRBD1 as a possible D gene (6 bases). CDR3 length equals 15 residues. Trimming took 6 bases from V and 1 from J, leaving 13 bases between them. Germline values: CDR1 MNHEY, CDR2 SVGAGI. CDR3 sequence reads: CASRSRQESYNEQFF. CDR3 DNA sequence: TGTGCCAGCAGGAGTAGACAGGAATCCTACAATGAGCAGTTCTTC.

The J gene is TRBJ2-1, the V gene TRBV29-1, with 8 bases fitting TRBD1. V lost 4 bases to trimming and J lost 9 bases; unmatched junction nucleotides: 14. CDR1 is SQVTM and CDR2 is ANQGSEA in the germline V gene. The CDR3 runs to 15 residues. The CDR3, as DNA: TGCAGCGTTGCCCTCCGGCAGGGGGCTTCGAGTGAGCAGTTCTTC. Residues: CSVALRQGASSEQFF.

The chain carries TRBV29-1 and TRBJ2-2; possible D gene TRBD1, 5 bases. Germline V lookup: CDR1 SQVTM, CDR2 ANQGSEA. This CDR3 has 16 residues. The V and J ends lost 2 bases and 0 bases respectively, with 13 bases between them. CDR3 coding DNA: TGCAGCGTTGAAACATCGACAGTGACGAACACCGGGGAGCTGTTTTTT. Its protein product is CSVETSTVTNTGELFF.

The chain has TRBV11-2 and TRBJ2-7; weak D call: TRBD2 (5 bases). The CDR3 has 15 amino acids. CDR1 and CDR2 (germline): SGHAT, FQNNGV. Trimming stripped 0 bases from V and 0 bases from J, with 9 bases between. CDR3 region: CASSLESGSSYEQYV. CDR3 in DNA: TGTGCCAGCAGCTTAGAATCGGGAAGCTCCTACGAGCAGTACGTC.

The rearrangement links TRBV19 to TRBJ1-3, with 7 bases identical to TRBD1. Germline V gene data show CDR1 as LNHDA and CDR2 as SQIVND (reference sequence). There are 14 residues in the CDR3. With 6 bases clipped from V and 2 bases from J, the junction kept 4 bases outside the gene matches. The chain's CDR3 is CASRATGTGNTIYF. CDR3 DNA sequence: TGTGCCAGTAGAGCGACAGGGACTGGAAACACCATATATTTT.

This chain links TRBV19 with TRBJ2-2; 7 bases align to TRBD2. This CDR3 comprises 16 residues. The ends lost 8 bases at V and 2 bases at J; junction bases unmatched: 11. The V gene's germline CDR1 is LNHDA and CDR2 SQIVND (reference sequence). The CDR3 loop is CASLSARGVNTGELFF. CDR3 DNA sequence: TGTGCCAGTCTCTCCGCCCGGGGGGTTAACACCGGGGAGCTGTTTTTT.

The V gene is TRBV6-1, the J gene TRBJ2-2, with a weak D call TRBD1 (6 bases). CDR1 is MNHNS, CDR2 SASEGT, per germline. Trimming removed 8 bases from V and 5 bases from J, with 18 bases in between. The CDR3 has 15 residues. CDR3 amino acids: CASGINRDMTGELFF. CDR3 nucleotide sequence: TGTGCCAGCGGAATAAACCGGGACATGACCGGGGAGCTGTTTTTT.

The rearrangement links TRBV2 to TRBJ2-1; maybe TRBD2 (7 bases). The CDR3 sequence is 13 residues long. Germline V gene lookup returns CDR1 SNHLY and CDR2 FYNNEI. The ends were cut back, 8 bases at V and 7 bases at J, with 15 bases in the middle. The CDR3 here is CASLGGGFNEQFF. The CDR3 coding sequence is TGTGCCAGCCTGGGGGGGGGCTTTAATGAGCAGTTCTTC.

The chain is built from TRBV4-3 and TRBJ1-1; 8 bases align to TRBD1. Germline CDR1 LGHNA, CDR2 YSLEER. Trimming at V came to 1 base and at J to 1 base, leaving 5 bases not matched to a gene. CDR3 length: 16 amino acids. The CDR3 DNA is TGCGCCAGCAGCCAAGGGACAGGGTTACGGAACACTGAAGCTTTCTTT. Translation gives CASSQGTGLRNTEAFF.

The chain recombines TRBV9 with TRBJ1-6; 7 bases agree with TRBD1. Unmatched junction bases numbered 7, after V lost 4 bases and J lost 6 bases. From germline, CDR1 is SGDLS and CDR2 YYNGEE. The CDR3 consists of 15 residues. The CDR3 protein is CASSPFQGVNSPLHF. CDR3 bases: TGTGCCAGCAGCCCGTTCCAGGGGGTTAATTCACCCCTCCACTTT.

V and J are TRBV6-1 and TRBJ1-5; 9 positions match TRBD1. The CDR3 loop spans 15 amino acids. V was clipped by 6 bases and J by 2 bases; unmatched bases: 5. Germline CDR1 is MNHNS and CDR2 is SASEGT. The CDR3 coding sequence is TGTGCCAGCAGGGGGACAGGGAGCGGCAATCAGCCCCAGCATTTT. This gives the protein CASRGTGSGNQPQHF.

V usage is TRBV7-3 and J usage is TRBJ1-3; no definite D call. Trimming took 5 bases from V and 0 from J, leaving 11 bases between them. The CDR3 has 15 amino acids. Germline CDR1 reads SGHTA; CDR2 reads FQGTGA. The CDR3 DNA reads as TGTGCCAGCAGCCCTGGTCCGGGCTCTGGAAACACCATATATTTT. Its translation: CASSPGPGSGNTIYF.

The chain recombines TRBV4-1 with TRBJ2-1, with 8 nucleotides matching TRBD1. Germline V gene sequence: CDR1 MGHRA, CDR2 YSYEKL. This CDR3 is 18 amino acids long. V shed 2 bases and J 0 bases; nucleotides not matched to a gene: 9. The CDR3 DNA follows: TGCGCCAGCAGCCAAACAGGGGGGCCTTCCTTCTCCTACAATGAGCAGTTCTTC. Translating gives CASSQTGGPSFSYNEQFF.

V gene TRBV6-5 combines with J gene TRBJ1-1; D unclear. V was cut by 6 bases and J by 5 bases, with 13 bases left in between. This CDR3 contains 13 residues. The germline V gene encodes CDR1 MNHEY and CDR2 SVGAGI. For the CDR3, the DNA is TGTGCCAGCAGCACCGTAGCGCGGACTGAAGCTTTCTTT. Residues: CASSTVARTEAFF.

V gene TRBV20-1 combines with J gene TRBJ1-2; D unresolved. CDR1 and CDR2 from the germline V gene are DFQATT and SNEGSKA (reference sequence). This CDR3 is built from 11 residues. CDR3 region: CLGRGRDGYTF. In DNA form, the CDR3 reads TGCTTAGGAAGAGGGCGCGATGGCTACACCTTC.

This clone was seen more than once but under ten times. The V and J genes are TRBV7-8 and TRBJ1-5, with 7 positions matching TRBD1. This CDR3 spans 16 amino acids. The V gene end was trimmed by 3 bases and the J gene end by 1 base; junction bases not matched to a gene: 6. Per the germline V gene, CDR1 is SGHVS and CDR2 is FQNEAQ. In DNA, the CDR3 is TGTGCCAGCAGCTTCGGCAGGGGGAGAAGCAATCAGCCCCAGCATTTT. This gives the protein CASSFGRGRSNQPQHF.